This TCR beta chain was captured by sequencing in a study of T cells expressing NK-cell markers. Whole-study context: The study sequenced eight donors, seven HCMV-seropositive and one seronegative. Study outcomes and limitations: Whether the expanded NKG2C+ T cell clones recognized HCMV remained unclear. In about six donors, dominant CD3+CD56+NKG2C+ clonotypes ranked among the top 10 CD8+ clonotypes.

As for this clonotype: Its antigen remains unidentified.

The CDR3 has 15 residues. Looked up from germline, CDR1 is DFQATT and CDR2 is SNEGSKA (reference sequence). TCRdb reworked the 5' RACE reads into one entry per CDR3 protein, no DNA. The sample totals approximately 440,000 distinct CDR3 sequences. The source is a woman in her forties or fifties in good health. V usage is TRBV20-1 and J usage is TRBJ1-1; absent DNA, TCRdb's TRBD1 call cannot be checked. Sequencing was carried out using blood T cells: a sorted CD56 or NKG2C T cell subset, CD4+ or CD8+ T cells, or bulk PBMC T cells (not recorded which). CDR3 protein: CSARDLGTGGLEAFF.